This T cell receptor beta chain was observed in a study of blood T cell repertoires in COVID-19. Study as a whole: Material from acute and convalescent COVID-19 was sourced from the United States, Italy and Spain. Sources were T cells, B-cell-depleted T cells, or PBMCs; the material itself was cDNA or gDNA.

In the authors' methods: From reference gene primer amplification, estimates of nucleated cell counts were derived. Data came from immunoSEQ multiplex PCR; TCRdb stores just in-frame clones and leaves some out. V and J calls plus clone size are reproduced from that table; the DNA served to infer D and trimming. The table includes about 180,000 clones, about 81% detected once. The V end lost 2 bases, the J end lost 4 bases, and 9 bases lay between the germline ends. Germline V gene sequence: CDR1 SGHKS, CDR2 YYEKEE (reference sequence). The CDR3 sequence is 13 residues long. Sequencing was performed on peripheral blood. The source is a woman aged 80 or older with COVID-19, enrolled during active disease. The chain combines TRBV5-5 with TRBJ2-5; D might be TRBD1 (6 bases). CDR3: CASSFEGVETQYF. Here the CDR3 DNA reads TGTGCCAGCAGCTTCGAGGGGGTAGAGACCCAGTACTTC.